The clone carrying this TCR beta chain was observed a few times. These data originate in a study of blood T cell repertoires in COVID-19. Using immunoSEQ multiplex PCR, the repertoire was profiled, and TCRdb retains in-frame clones only, with some absent. This table has approximately 150,000 clones, around four fifths appearing once. Per germline, CDR1 SNHLY and CDR2 FYNNEI. Deletions cut 5 bases from V and 1 base from J, with 11 bases between. CDR3 length: 14 amino acids. The chain has TRBV2 and TRBJ1-1; D is possibly TRBD1 (5 bases). The receptor comes from a man between 65 and 85 years old with acute or convalescent COVID-19. The sequenced material came from peripheral blood. The CDR3 bases are TGTGCCAGCAGTAGATCCACAGGGAACACTGAAGCTTTCTTT. It yields the protein CASSRSTGNTEAFF.